This TCR beta chain was sequenced during a study of cytomegalovirus exposure and HLA in healthy donors. Profiling relied on immunoSEQ multiplex PCR, and the TCRdb table lists in-frame clones only, not all of them. Of around 220,000 clones listed, 75% to 90% are singletons. CDR1 and CDR2 from the germline V gene are PRHDT and FYEKMQ (reference sequence). After removal of 8 bases from V and 3 bases from J, the junction contained 7 bases not matched to a gene. The CDR3 runs to 13 residues. Regarding the study as a whole: A few CMV-associated chains proved CMV antigen-specific in vitro. Cytomegalovirus association was assigned to about 150 TCR beta chains.

On this clone: Its antigen is not identified.

The sample comprised PBMCs. The chain is built from TRBV13 and TRBJ2-7; 7 bases map to TRBD1. The source of this sequence is a woman in her 30s in good health and CMV-seropositive. The chain's CDR3 is CASGRTGLYEQYF. The CDR3 coding sequence is TGTGCCAGCGGTCGGACAGGTCTCTACGAGCAGTACTTC.